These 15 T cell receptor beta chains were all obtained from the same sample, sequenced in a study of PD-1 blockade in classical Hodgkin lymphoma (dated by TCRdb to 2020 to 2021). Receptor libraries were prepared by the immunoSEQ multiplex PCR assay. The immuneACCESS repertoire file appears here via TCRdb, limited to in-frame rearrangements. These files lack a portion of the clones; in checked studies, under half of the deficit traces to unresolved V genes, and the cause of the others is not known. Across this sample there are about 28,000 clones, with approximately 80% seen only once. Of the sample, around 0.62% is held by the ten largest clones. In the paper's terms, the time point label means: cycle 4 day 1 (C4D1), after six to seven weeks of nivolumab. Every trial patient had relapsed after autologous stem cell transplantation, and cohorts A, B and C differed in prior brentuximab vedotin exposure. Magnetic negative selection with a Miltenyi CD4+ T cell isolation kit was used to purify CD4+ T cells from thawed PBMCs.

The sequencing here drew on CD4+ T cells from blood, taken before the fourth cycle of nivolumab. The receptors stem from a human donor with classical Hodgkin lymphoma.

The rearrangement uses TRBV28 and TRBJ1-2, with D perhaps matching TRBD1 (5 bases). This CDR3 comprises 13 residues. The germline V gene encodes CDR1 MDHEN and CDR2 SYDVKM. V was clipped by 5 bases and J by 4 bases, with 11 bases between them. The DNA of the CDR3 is TGTGCCAGCAGTCCAGGGTTGGCCTATGGCTACACCTTC. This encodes CASSPGLAYGYTF.

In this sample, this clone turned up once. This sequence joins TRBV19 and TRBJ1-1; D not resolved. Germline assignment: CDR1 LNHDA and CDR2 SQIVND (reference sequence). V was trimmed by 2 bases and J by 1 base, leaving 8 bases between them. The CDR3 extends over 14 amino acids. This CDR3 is CASSIQRPNTEAFF. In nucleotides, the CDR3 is TGTGCCAGTAGTATACAGCGACCGAACACTGAAGCTTTCTTT.

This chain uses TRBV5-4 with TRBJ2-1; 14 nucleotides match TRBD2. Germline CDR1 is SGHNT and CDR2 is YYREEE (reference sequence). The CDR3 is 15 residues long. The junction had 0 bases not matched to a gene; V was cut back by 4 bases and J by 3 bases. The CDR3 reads CASSGTSGSYNEQFF. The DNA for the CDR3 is TGTGCCAGCAGCGGGACTAGCGGGAGCTACAATGAGCAGTTCTTC.

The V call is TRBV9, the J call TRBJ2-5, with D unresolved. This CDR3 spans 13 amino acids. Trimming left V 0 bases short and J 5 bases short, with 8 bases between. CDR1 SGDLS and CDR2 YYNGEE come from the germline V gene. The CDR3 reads CASSVEGSETQYF. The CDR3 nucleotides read TGTGCCAGCAGCGTAGAGGGAAGTGAGACCCAGTACTTC.

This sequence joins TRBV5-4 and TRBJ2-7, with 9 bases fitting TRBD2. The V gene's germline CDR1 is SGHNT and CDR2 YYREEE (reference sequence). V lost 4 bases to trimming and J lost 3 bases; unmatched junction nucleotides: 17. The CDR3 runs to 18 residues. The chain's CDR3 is CASSQAGGTGRTSYEQYF. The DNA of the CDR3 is TGTGCCAGCAGCCAAGCGGGGGGAACCGGGAGAACAAGCTACGAGCAGTACTTC.

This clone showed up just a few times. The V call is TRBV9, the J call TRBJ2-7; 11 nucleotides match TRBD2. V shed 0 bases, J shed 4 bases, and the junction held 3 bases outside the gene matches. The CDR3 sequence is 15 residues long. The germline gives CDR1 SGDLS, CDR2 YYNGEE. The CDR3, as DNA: TGTGCCAGCAGCGTAGCCACTAGCGGGGGTTACGAGCAGTACTTC. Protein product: CASSVATSGGYEQYF.

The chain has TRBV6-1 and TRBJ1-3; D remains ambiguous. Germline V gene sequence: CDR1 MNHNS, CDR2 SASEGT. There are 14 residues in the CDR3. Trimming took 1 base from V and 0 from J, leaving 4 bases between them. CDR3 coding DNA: TGTGCCAGCAGTGAAGTTAGCTCTGGAAACACCATATATTTT. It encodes CASSEVSSGNTIYF.

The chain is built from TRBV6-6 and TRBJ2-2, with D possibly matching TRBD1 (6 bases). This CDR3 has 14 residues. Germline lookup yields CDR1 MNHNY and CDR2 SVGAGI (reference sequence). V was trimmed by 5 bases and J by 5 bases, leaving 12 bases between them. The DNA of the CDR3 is TGTGCCAGCAGTCAACCAAGGGGGACCGGGGAGCTGTTTTTT. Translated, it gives CASSQPRGTGELFF.

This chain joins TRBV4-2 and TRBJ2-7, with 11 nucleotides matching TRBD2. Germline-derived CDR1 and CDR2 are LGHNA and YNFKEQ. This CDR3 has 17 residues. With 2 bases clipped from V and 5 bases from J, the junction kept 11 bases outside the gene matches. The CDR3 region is CASSQSLTSGSRHEQYF. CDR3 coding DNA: TGTGCCAGCAGCCAATCCCTTACTAGCGGGAGTCGGCACGAGCAGTACTTC.

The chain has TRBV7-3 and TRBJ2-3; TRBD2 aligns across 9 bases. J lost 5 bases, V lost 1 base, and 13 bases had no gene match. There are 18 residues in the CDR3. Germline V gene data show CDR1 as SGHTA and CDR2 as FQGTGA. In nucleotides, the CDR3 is TGTGCCAGCAGCTTAAGGGGACTAGCCGGTCTTGGGGGAGATACGCAGTATTTT. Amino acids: CASSLRGLAGLGGDTQYF.

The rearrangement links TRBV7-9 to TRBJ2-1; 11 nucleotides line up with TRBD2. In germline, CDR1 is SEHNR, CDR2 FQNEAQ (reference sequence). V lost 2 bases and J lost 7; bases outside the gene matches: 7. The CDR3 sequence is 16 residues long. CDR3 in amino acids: CASSLSDRTSGNEQFF. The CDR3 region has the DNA TGTGCCAGCAGCTTATCCGACAGGACTAGCGGGAATGAGCAGTTCTTC.

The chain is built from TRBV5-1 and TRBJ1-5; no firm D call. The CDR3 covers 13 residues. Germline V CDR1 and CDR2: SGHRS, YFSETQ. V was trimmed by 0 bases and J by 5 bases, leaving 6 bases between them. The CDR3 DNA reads TGCGCCAGCAGCTTGGGCTGGGATCAGCCCCAGCATTTT. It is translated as CASSLGWDQPQHF.

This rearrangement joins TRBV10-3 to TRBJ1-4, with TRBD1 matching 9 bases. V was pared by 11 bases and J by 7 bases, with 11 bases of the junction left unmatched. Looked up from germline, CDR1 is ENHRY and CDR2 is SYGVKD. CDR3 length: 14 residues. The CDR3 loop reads CASQGQGVSEKLFF. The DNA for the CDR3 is TGTGCCTCCCAGGGACAGGGAGTTTCTGAAAAACTGTTTTTT.

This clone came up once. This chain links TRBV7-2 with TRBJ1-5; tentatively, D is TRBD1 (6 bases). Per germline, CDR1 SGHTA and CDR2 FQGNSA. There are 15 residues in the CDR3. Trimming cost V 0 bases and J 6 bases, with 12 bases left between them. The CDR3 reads CASSLAGAGAQPQHF. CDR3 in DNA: TGTGCCAGCAGCTTAGCAGGGGCAGGGGCTCAGCCCCAGCATTTT.

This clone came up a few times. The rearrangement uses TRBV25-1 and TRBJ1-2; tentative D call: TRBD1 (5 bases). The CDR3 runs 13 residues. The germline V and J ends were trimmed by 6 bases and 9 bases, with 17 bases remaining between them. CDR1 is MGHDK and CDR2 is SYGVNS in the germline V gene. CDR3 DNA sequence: TGTGCCAGCAGCCCGGGACCTCAAGGCAGCTACACCTTC. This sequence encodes CASSPGPQGSYTF.